Below, 30 T cell receptor beta chains from the same sample are listed, as sequenced in a study. MiXCR, run by TCRdb on the RT-PCR reads, gives a single entry per CDR3 protein. The table has about 680,000 distinct CDR3 sequences, around 14% seen once. The sample was memory CD4+ T cells from blood. Receptor source: a female donor in good health, serving as a healthy control.

This clonotype came up a few times. The chain couples TRBV7-2 to TRBJ2-3; D gene unclear. The V end lost 3 bases, the J end lost 1 base, and 11 bases lay between the germline ends. Germline lookup yields CDR1 SGHTA and CDR2 FQGNSA. This CDR3 has 15 residues. CDR3 DNA sequence: TGTGCCAGCAGCTTTTTGAGCCGGGGCACAGATACGCAGTATTTT. Translation: CASSFLSRGTDTQYF.

This clonotype was detected many times. This chain links TRBV6-5 with TRBJ1-5; D perhaps matches TRBD1 (6 bases). Per the germline V gene, CDR1 is MNHEY and CDR2 is SVGAGI. The CDR3 totals 13 residues. The ends were cut back, 5 bases at V and 5 bases at J, with 10 bases in the middle. The CDR3, as DNA: TGTGCCAGCAGTCCGTACAGGGATCAGCCCCAGCATTTT. Protein sequence: CASSPYRDQPQHF.

This sequence joins TRBV15 and TRBJ2-5, with 8 bases lining up with TRBD1. After removal of 3 bases from V and 2 bases from J, the junction contained 8 bases not matched to a gene. Per germline, CDR1 LNHNV and CDR2 YYDKDF (reference sequence). CDR3 size: 16 residues. CDR3 DNA sequence: TGTGCCACCAGCAGCTTAATCGGGACAGGTCAAGAGACCCAGTACTTC. Translation gives CATSSLIGTGQETQYF.

This clonotype was detected only a few times. V usage is TRBV7-2 and J usage is TRBJ2-3; 11 bases are a match to TRBD2. Trimming at V came to 5 bases and at J to 14 bases, leaving 15 bases not matched to a gene. From germline, CDR1 is SGHTA and CDR2 FQGNSA. The CDR3 totals 15 residues. CDR3 region: CASSPTSGGIAFAYF. The CDR3 DNA sequence: TGTGCCAGCAGCCCAACTAGCGGGGGTATTGCATTTGCGTATTTT. Together with reference TRBV7-2 and TRBJ2-3, the CDR3 gives the full variable domain: GAGVSQSPSNKVTEKGKDVELRCDPISGHTALYWYRQSLGQGLEFLIYFQGNSAPDKSGLPSDRFSAERTGGSVSTLTIQRTQQEDSAVYLCASSPTSGGIAFAYFGPGTRLTVL.

The chain has TRBV5-1 and TRBJ2-7, with 7 nucleotides matching TRBD2. CDR1 is SGHRS and CDR2 is YFSETQ in the germline V gene. V lost 0 bases to trimming and J lost 5 bases; unmatched junction nucleotides: 8. The CDR3 has 15 residues. CDR3 in amino acids: CASSLAGGAENEQYF. CDR3 bases: TGCGCCAGCAGCTTGGCGGGGGGAGCGGAGAACGAGCAGTACTTC.

This clonotype showed up many times. The chain recombines TRBV10-3 with TRBJ2-2, with D maybe TRBD2 (6 bases). V lost 7 bases, J lost 1 base, and 16 bases lay in between. There are 16 residues in the CDR3. CDR1 is ENHRY and CDR2 is SYGVKD in the germline V gene. This CDR3 reads CAIISGLPKNTGELFF. CDR3 in DNA: TGTGCCATCATCTCTGGACTACCTAAGAACACCGGGGAGCTGTTTTTT.

This clonotype was observed at least ten times. The CDR3 spells CASSVRGQESYEQYF. In nucleotides, the CDR3 is TGTGCCAGCAGCGTAAGAGGGCAGGAATCCTACGAGCAGTACTTC. This rearrangement joins TRBV9 to TRBJ2-7; perhaps TRBD2 as D (5 bases). This CDR3 region has 15 residues. V gave up 1 base and J gave up 1 base, with 12 bases separating them. Germline loops: CDR1 SGDLS, CDR2 YYNGEE.

This clonotype was detected a few times. The CDR3, as DNA: TGCAGTGCTGACGCGGGGCGCACCCGGGCCGAGCAGTACTTC. It is translated as CSADAGRTRAEQYF. V is TRBV20-1 and J is TRBJ2-7; possible D gene TRBD2, 6 bases. The CDR3 length is 14 residues. Germline CDR1 DFQATT, CDR2 SNEGSKA (reference sequence). Trimming stripped 5 bases from V and 6 bases from J, with 20 bases between.

J is TRBJ2-1 and V is TRBV20-1, with 8 bases that match TRBD2. V dropped 6 bases and J dropped 6; count of bases not matched to a gene: 10. Germline V gene lookup returns CDR1 DFQATT and CDR2 SNEGSKA (reference sequence). The length of the CDR3 is 14 residues. Here the CDR3 reads CSAGGVAGTNEQFF. The CDR3 coding sequence is TGCAGTGCCGGGGGGGTAGCGGGAACCAATGAGCAGTTCTTC.

The chain carries TRBV6-2 or TRBV6-3 and TRBJ1-1; a weak D match, TRBD1 (6 bases). The CDR3 spans 14 residues. Germline-derived CDR1 and CDR2 are MNHEY and SVGEGT. Trimming pared 7 bases from V and 1 base from J, leaving 13 bases between. CDR3 sequence (DNA): TGTGCCAGCACCCAAGGCAGGGGGAACACTGAAGCTTTCTTT. Its protein product is CASTQGRGNTEAFF.

The gene calls are TRBV5-6 and TRBJ1-3; D is undetermined. The CDR3 spans 12 residues. The V end was cut by 6 bases, the J end by 4 bases, with 8 bases between. Germline CDR1 SGHDT, CDR2 YYEEEE. CDR3 sequence: CASTRPGNTIYF. The CDR3, as DNA: TGTGCCAGCACCCGACCCGGAAACACCATATATTTT. The entire variable domain, with the rest obtained from reference TRBV5-6 and TRBJ1-3, is as follows: DAGVTQSPTHLIKTRGQQVTLRCSPKSGHDTVSWYQQALGQGPQFIFQYYEEEERQRGNFPDRFSGHQFPNYSSELNVNALLLGDSALYLCASTRPGNTIYFGEGSWLTVV.

In DNA, the CDR3 is TGTGCCAGCAGTTCCCCGGACCCCTATAGCAATCAGCCCCAGCATTTT. This encodes CASSSPDPYSNQPQHF. V gene TRBV28 combines with J gene TRBJ1-5; D gene uncertain. The ends were cut back, 4 bases at V and 0 bases at J, with 13 bases in the middle. CDR1 is MDHEN, CDR2 SYDVKM, per germline. This CDR3 is 16 amino acids long.

This clonotype was observed at least ten times. This chain joins TRBV7-3 and TRBJ2-1, with TRBD2 matching 7 bases. J lost 4 bases, V lost 1 base, and 10 bases had no gene match. This CDR3 spans 17 amino acids. Germline CDR1 SGHTA, CDR2 FQGTGA. In DNA form, the CDR3 reads TGTGCCAGCAGCTTAAATCCGCCTAGCGGCACTTACAATGAGCAGTTCTTC. Its protein product is CASSLNPPSGTYNEQFF.

This clonotype showed up many times. This chain connects TRBV5-1 to TRBJ2-3; D is ambiguous. V lost 0 bases and J 0 bases, leaving 8 bases between the germline ends. Germline lookup yields CDR1 SGHRS and CDR2 YFSETQ. This CDR3 spans 15 amino acids. The DNA of the CDR3 is TGCGCCAGCAGCTTGGTACAGCTTAGCACAGATACGCAGTATTTT. It specifies CASSLVQLSTDTQYF. Full variable domain (outside the CDR3, taken from reference TRBV5-1 and TRBJ2-3): KAGVTQTPRYLIKTRGQQVTLSCSPISGHRSVSWYQQTPGQGLQFLFEYFSETQRNKGNFPGRFSGRQFSNSRSEMNVSTLELGDSALYLCASSLVQLSTDTQYFGPGTRLTVL.

A few counts support this clonotype. This sequence joins TRBV7-9 and TRBJ1-1, with unresolved D. With 5 bases removed from V and 6 bases from J, the gap between germline ends came to 7 bases. The CDR3 has 11 residues. The germline V gene encodes CDR1 SEHNR and CDR2 FQNEAQ (reference sequence). CDR3 loop: CASSREAEAFF. In DNA, the CDR3 is TGTGCCAGCAGCAGGGAGGCTGAAGCTTTCTTT.

Notes on this clonotype: A much larger clone differs by one base, so this may be a read error. The chain employs TRBV6-5 and TRBJ2-1; the match to TRBD2 covers 9 bases. Germline lookup yields CDR1 MNHEY and CDR2 SVGAGI. The CDR3 spans 15 residues. The CDR3 loop reads CASSPVVAGVNEQLF. The CDR3 nucleotides are TGTGCCAGCAGCCCCGTGGTAGCGGGAGTAAATGAGCAGCTCTTC.

The V call is TRBV14, the J call TRBJ1-1, with D unresolved. V was pared by 4 bases and J by 7 bases, with 16 bases between. This CDR3 has 14 residues. Germline loops: CDR1 SGHDN, CDR2 FVKESK. In DNA form, the CDR3 reads TGTGCCAGCAGCCGCATGTGGGGTAGTGATGAAGCTTTCTTT. It yields the protein CASSRMWGSDEAFF.

This clonotype was seen only a few times. The chain employs TRBV20-1 and TRBJ2-3, with no clear D. Germline CDR1 reads DFQATT; CDR2 reads SNEGSKA (reference sequence). V was cut by 4 bases and J by 1 base, with 9 bases left in between. The CDR3 consists of 13 residues. The CDR3 DNA is TGCAGTGCTAAAGTTGCCGGCACAGATACGCAGTATTTT. Translated, it gives CSAKVAGTDTQYF.

This chain joins TRBV30 and TRBJ2-1, with a tentative D call TRBD2 (6 bases). Trimming cost V 4 bases and J 2 bases, with 12 bases left between them. Germline V gene data show CDR1 as GTSNPN and CDR2 as SVGIG (reference sequence). The CDR3 is made up of 14 amino acids. This CDR3 reads CAWTHWEAYNEQFF. The CDR3, as DNA: TGTGCCTGGACCCATTGGGAGGCCTACAATGAGCAGTTCTTC.

This clonotype was picked up many times. V and J are TRBV7-8 and TRBJ2-4; a possible D gene is TRBD2 (5 bases). Germline V gene sequence: CDR1 SGHVS, CDR2 FQNEAQ. This CDR3 has 14 residues. The V end lost 8 bases, the J end lost 9 bases, and 20 bases lay between the germline ends. The CDR3 sequence is CASSGTAVGAIQYF. CDR3 in DNA: TGTGCCAGCTCCGGAACAGCGGTCGGTGCCATTCAGTACTTC.

This clonotype was seen only a few times. The CDR3 coding sequence is TGTGCCAGCAGTCTACAGGGGACCAACCAAGGAAAACTGTTTTTT. Its protein product is CASSLQGTNQGKLFF. The rearrangement links TRBV2 to TRBJ1-4, with TRBD1 matching over 7 bases. Germline V gene data show CDR1 as SNHLY and CDR2 as FYNNEI. This CDR3 comprises 15 residues. The junction had 13 bases not matched to a gene; V was cut back by 5 bases and J by 10 bases.

This clonotype was picked up many times. The chain links TRBV11-2 to TRBJ2-1, with a possible D match to TRBD1 (6 bases). V shed 5 bases and J shed 10 bases, with 18 bases lying between them. The CDR3 is 14 amino acids. CDR1 SGHAT and CDR2 FQNNGV come from the germline V gene. The CDR3 region has the DNA TGTGCCAGCAGCGTTGCCGGGACATTGAACGAGCAGTTCTTC. Protein sequence: CASSVAGTLNEQFF. The complete variable domain, with remaining parts taken from reference TRBV11-2 and TRBJ2-1, reads EAGVAQSPRYKIIEKRQSVAFWCNPISGHATLYWYQQILGQGPKLLIQFQNNGVVDDSQLPKDRFSAERLKGVDSTLKIQPAKLEDSAVYLCASSVAGTLNEQFFGPGTRLTVL.

In its sample, this clonotype was seen a few times. The V and J genes are TRBV15 and TRBJ2-2; 8 bases align to TRBD1. V lost 0 bases to trimming and J lost 3 bases; unmatched junction nucleotides: 9. The CDR3 length is 18 residues. Germline CDR1 and CDR2: LNHNV and YYDKDF (reference sequence). Here the CDR3 DNA reads TGTGCCACCAGCAGAGATCGGGGACAGGTGGAGGACACCGGGGAGCTGTTTTTT. Residues: CATSRDRGQVEDTGELFF.

This clonotype was detected only a few times. CDR3 bases: TGCAGTGCTAGAGTAAGGCTAGATCACCCCTACGAGCAGTACTTC. It yields the protein CSARVRLDHPYEQYF. The J gene is TRBJ2-7, the V gene TRBV20-1; no firm D call. V lost 1 base and J lost 2, with 15 bases in between. Per germline, CDR1 DFQATT and CDR2 SNEGSKA (reference sequence). This CDR3 contains 15 residues.

This clonotype was observed many times. The chain joins TRBV29-1 to TRBJ2-2; the D is unclear. In germline, CDR1 is SQVTM, CDR2 ANQGSEA. CDR3 length: 14 amino acids. The V end was cut by 3 bases, the J end by 2 bases, with 10 bases between. The CDR3 bases are TGCAGCGTTGACCTTGGCAGAAACACCGGGGAGCTGTTTTTT. As protein: CSVDLGRNTGELFF.

This clonotype was observed at least ten times. An end of the junction differs from the germline gene, which may be a read error. This chain connects TRBV4-3 to TRBJ1-5; no firm D call. The CDR3 extends over 14 amino acids. Germline V CDR1 and CDR2: LGHNA, YSLEER. DNA for the CDR3: TGTGCCAGCAGCTTAGATAAAGGTAATCAGCCCCAGCATTTT. Translated: CASSLDKGNQPQHF.

The chain couples TRBV28 to TRBJ2-3; TRBD1 matches 7 bases. The germline V gene has CDR1 MDHEN and CDR2 SYDVKM. The V and J ends lost 6 bases and 2 bases, in that order; junction bases with no gene match: 11. The CDR3 is 16 amino acids. The DNA of the CDR3 is TGTGCCAGCAGCCCACCACGGACAGGACACACAGATACGCAGTATTTT. This gives the protein CASSPPRTGHTDTQYF.

This clonotype has ten or more counts. The rearrangement links TRBV4-2 to TRBJ2-1; D possibly corresponds to TRBD2 (6 bases). Trimming stripped 1 base from V and 13 bases from J, with 14 bases between. Germline loops: CDR1 LGHNA, CDR2 YNFKEQ. The CDR3 totals 13 residues. DNA of the CDR3: TGTGCCAGCAGCCAAGGTAGCCGACTAGGACAGTTCTTC. Translated: CASSQGSRLGQFF.

This clonotype was seen more than once but under ten times. V and J are TRBV7-2 and TRBJ2-1; weak D call: TRBD2 (6 bases). Germline CDR1 and CDR2: SGHTA and FQGNSA. The V gene lost 0 bases and the J gene lost 7 bases, with 10 bases spanning the gap. The CDR3 runs 14 residues. CDR3 bases: TGTGCCAGCAGCTTAGCGCGGGACGGAAATGAGCAGTTCTTC. Translation gives CASSLARDGNEQFF.

This clonotype was picked up a small number of times. The chain couples TRBV7-2 to TRBJ1-2; D might be TRBD1 (6 bases). The CDR3 sequence is 14 residues long. CDR1 and CDR2 (germline): SGHTA, FQGNSA. V lost 2 bases and J lost 3, with 10 bases in between. The CDR3 DNA sequence: TGTGCCAGCAGCTTATGGTCAGGGGACTATGGCTACACCTTC. Residues: CASSLWSGDYGYTF.